Listed below are T cell receptor beta chains from one sample, sequenced in a study of T cell repertoires in cytomegalovirus infection. These TCRs are of unknown antigen specificity. TCRdb reanalysed the reads using MiXCR and keeps one entry per CDR3 protein. The sample holds some 590,000 distinct CDR3 sequences, around 40% seen once. The sample in question was cultured PBMCs, obtained from culture after CMV antigen stimulation. All receptors come from a human donor in good health (CMV status not recorded). Some clones in this sample may be carry-over from other donors' samples. The CDR3 runs from the conserved cysteine through the conserved F or W. A D gene is named only where the DNA matches it firmly. Where a row states a size, it is once, few, many or the class of an expanded clone; other rows omit it.

size: -
J: TRBJ2-7
V: TRBV20-1
D: TRBD1
CDR3: CSASLTGGLYEQYF
DNA: TGCAGTGCTAGTTTAACAGGGGGGTTGTACGAGCAGTACTTC

size: few
J: TRBJ2-3
V: TRBV28
D: TRBD1
CDR3: CASKGRTGTASSTDTQYF
DNA: TGTGCCAGTAAGGGTAGGACCGGGACAGCGAGTTCCACAGATACGCAGTATTTT

size: -
J: TRBJ2-1
V: TRBV25-1
D: TRBD1
CDR3: CASSGQGDSREQFF
DNA: TGTGCCAGCTCAGGACAGGGAGACTCCCGTGAGCAGTTCTTC

size: few
J: TRBJ1-2
V: TRBV7-8
D: -
CDR3: CASGNRANYGYTF
DNA: TGTGCCAGCGGTAACAGGGCTAACTATGGCTACACCTTC

size: few
J: TRBJ2-7
V: TRBV20-1
D: TRBD2
CDR3: CSASEREASDEQYF
DNA: TGCAGTGCTAGCGAGCGGGAGGCGTCAGACGAGCAGTACTTC

size: -
J: TRBJ2-3
V: TRBV5-1
D: TRBD1
CDR3: CASSALGDSHDWYTQYF
DNA: TGCGCCAGCAGCGCCCTGGGGGACAGCCATGACTGGTATACGCAGTATTTT

size: -
J: TRBJ2-7
V: TRBV12-5
D: TRBD2
CDR3: CASGRGTGGLAGVDEQYF
DNA: TGTGCTAGTGGACGGGGGACAGGGGGACTAGCGGGAGTCGACGAGCAGTACTTC

size: -
J: TRBJ2-2
V: TRBV13
D: TRBD1
CDR3: CASSYNRDRGAGTGELFF
DNA: TGTGCCAGCAGTTACAACCGGGACAGGGGCGCAGGCACCGGGGAGCTGTTTTTT

size: few
J: TRBJ1-6
V: TRBV5-4
D: -
CDR3: CASSLDRVSPLHF
DNA: TGTGCCAGCAGCTTGGACAGGGTTTCACCCCTCCACTTT

size: few
J: TRBJ2-6
V: TRBV7-9
D: -
CDR3: CASSLVLSGANVLTF
DNA: TGTGCCAGCAGCTTAGTTTTATCTGGGGCCAACGTCCTGACTTTC

size: -
J: TRBJ2-4
V: TRBV7-2
D: -
CDR3: CASSSTRQGQGKNIQYF
DNA: TGTGCCAGCAGCTCGACACGCCAGGGCCAGGGGAAAAACATTCAGTACTTC

size: -
J: TRBJ1-1
V: TRBV7-6
D: -
CDR3: CASSIEGSEAFF
DNA: TGTGCCAGCAGCATTGAGGGTTCTGAAGCTTTCTTT

size: -
J: TRBJ2-1
V: TRBV7-9
D: -
CDR3: CASSLGASDNEQFF
DNA: TGTGCCAGCAGCTTAGGGGCTAGCGACAATGAGCAGTTCTTC

size: -
J: TRBJ1-1
V: TRBV7-9
D: -
CDR3: CATSGTEAFF
DNA: TGTGCCACCTCGGGCACTGAAGCTTTCTTT

size: -
J: TRBJ2-3
V: TRBV6-2/TRBV6-3
D: TRBD2
CDR3: CASRKTSGRARSGTDTQYF
DNA: TGTGCCAGCAGGAAGACTAGCGGGAGGGCCAGGAGCGGCACAGATACGCAGTATTTT

size: -
J: TRBJ1-5
V: TRBV5-5
D: -
CDR3: CASSLSAEQPQHF
DNA: TGTGCCAGCAGCTTGAGTGCTGAACAGCCCCAGCATTTT

size: many
J: TRBJ2-5
V: TRBV7-2
D: -
CDR3: CASSYRGGREETQYF
DNA: TGTGCCAGCAGCTATAGAGGGGGGCGGGAAGAGACCCAGTACTTC

size: -
J: TRBJ2-3
V: TRBV7-2
D: -
CDR3: CASSLPTVSTDTQYF
DNA: TGTGCCAGCAGCTTACCCACAGTTTCCACAGATACGCAGTATTTT

size: -
J: TRBJ2-5
V: TRBV7-8
D: TRBD1
CDR3: CASSSETGGEETQYF
DNA: TGTGCCAGCAGCTCGGAGACAGGGGGCGAGGAGACCCAGTACTTC

size: -
J: TRBJ2-3
V: TRBV11-3
D: TRBD2
CDR3: CASSLVGNGGNTQYF
DNA: TGTGCCAGCAGCTTAGTAGGAAACGGGGGGAATACGCAGTATTTT

size: -
J: TRBJ2-7
V: TRBV19
D: TRBD1
CDR3: CASSKGQESSYEQYF
DNA: TGTGCCAGTAGCAAGGGACAGGAAAGCTCCTACGAGCAGTACTTC

size: -
J: TRBJ2-7
V: TRBV23-1
D: -
CDR3: CATLERDPGSLSEQYF
DNA: TGCGCCACTTTAGAGAGGGATCCCGGGTCCCTTTCCGAGCAGTACTTC

size: few
J: TRBJ1-1
V: TRBV12-3/TRBV12-4
D: TRBD1
CDR3: CASSLGTGANTEAFF
DNA: TGTGCCAGCAGTCTCGGGACAGGGGCGAACACTGAAGCTTTCTTT

size: -
J: TRBJ2-1
V: TRBV7-6
D: TRBD2
CDR3: CASSLVGLAGQASYNEQFF
DNA: TGTGCCAGCAGCTTAGTGGGACTAGCGGGCCAGGCGTCCTACAATGAGCAGTTCTTC

size: -
J: TRBJ2-1
V: TRBV12-3/TRBV12-4
D: -
CDR3: CASSQTGEQFF
DNA: TGTGCCAGCAGCCAGACGGGGGAGCAGTTCTTC

size: few
J: TRBJ1-1
V: TRBV20-1
D: -
CDR3: CSARDVLSMVPAAFF
DNA: TGCAGTGCTAGAGATGTGTTAAGTATGGTACCTGCGGCTTTCTTT

size: few
J: TRBJ2-1
V: TRBV6-2/TRBV6-3
D: TRBD2
CDR3: CASRKPSGHTYNEQFF
DNA: TGTGCCAGCAGAAAACCTAGCGGGCATACCTACAATGAGCAGTTCTTC